This T cell receptor (beta chain) was captured in a study of vaccination and CD4 T cells after COVID-19. This clonotype was recorded a few times. Its antigen is as yet unknown. V lost 10 bases to trimming and J lost 8 bases, with 13 bases between them. CDR3 length: 11 residues. In germline, CDR1 is MNHEY, CDR2 SMNVEV (reference sequence). Sequence data for DNA of cultured CD4+ T cells were generated by the Oncomine TCR Beta short-read assay. MiXCR was run by TCRdb on the PCR reads, yielding one entry per CDR3 protein. The repertoire holds tens of thousands of distinct CDR3 sequences, with about 48% as singletons. Treatment meaning: approximately nine-day PBMC culture with coronavirus spike peptide pools or control peptides (ViraFEST assay).

The sequence was obtained from a human donor who had recovered from COVID-19. V usage is TRBV27 and J usage is TRBJ2-3, with D perhaps matching TRBD2 (6 bases). Source material: CD4+ T cells from blood, cultured in vitro. The CDR3 here is CAIGGTLTQYF. The CDR3 region has the DNA TGTGCCATCGGGGGTACGCTTACGCAGTATTTT.